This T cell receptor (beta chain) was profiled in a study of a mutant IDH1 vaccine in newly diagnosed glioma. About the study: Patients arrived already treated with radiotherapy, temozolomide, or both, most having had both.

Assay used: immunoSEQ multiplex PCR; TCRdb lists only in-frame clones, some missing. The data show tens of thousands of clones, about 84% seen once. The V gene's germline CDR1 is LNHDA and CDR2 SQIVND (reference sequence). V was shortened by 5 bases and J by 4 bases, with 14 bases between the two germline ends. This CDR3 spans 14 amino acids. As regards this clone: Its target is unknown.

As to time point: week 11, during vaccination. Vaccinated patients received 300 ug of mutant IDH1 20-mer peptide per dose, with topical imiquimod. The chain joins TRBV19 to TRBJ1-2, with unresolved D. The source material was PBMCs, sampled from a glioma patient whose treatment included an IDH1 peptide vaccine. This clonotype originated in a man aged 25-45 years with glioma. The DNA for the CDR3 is TGTGCCAGTAGTCCCGTCCCCAGCCTCTATGGCTACACCTTC. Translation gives CASSPVPSLYGYTF. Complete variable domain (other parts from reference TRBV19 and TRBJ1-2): DGGITQSPKYLFRKEGQNVTLSCEQNLNHDAMYWYRQDPGQGLRLIYYSQIVNDFQKGDIAEGYSVSREKKESFPLTVTSAQKNPTAFYLCASSPVPSLYGYTFGSGTRLTVV.